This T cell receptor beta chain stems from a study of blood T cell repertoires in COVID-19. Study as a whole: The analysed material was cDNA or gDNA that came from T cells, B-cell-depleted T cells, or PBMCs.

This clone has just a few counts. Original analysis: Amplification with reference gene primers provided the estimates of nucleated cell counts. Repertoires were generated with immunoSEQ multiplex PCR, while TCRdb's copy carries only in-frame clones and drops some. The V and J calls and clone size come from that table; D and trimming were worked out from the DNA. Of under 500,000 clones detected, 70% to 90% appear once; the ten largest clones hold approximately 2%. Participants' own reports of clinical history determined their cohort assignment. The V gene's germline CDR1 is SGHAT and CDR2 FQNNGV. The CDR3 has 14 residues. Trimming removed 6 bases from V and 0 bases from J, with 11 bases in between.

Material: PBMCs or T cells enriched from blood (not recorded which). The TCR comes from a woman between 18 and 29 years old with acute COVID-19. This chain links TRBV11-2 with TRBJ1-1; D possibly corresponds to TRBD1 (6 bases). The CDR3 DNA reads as TGTGCCAGCAGTTGGACAGCATTGAACACTGAAGCTTTCTTT. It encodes CASSWTALNTEAFF.